Presented here are 20 T cell receptor beta chains from one specimen sequenced in a study of CD8 T cells in Susac syndrome. RNA totalling about 0.45 to 1 ug underwent reverse transcription with random hexamers. TCRdb fed the immunoSEQ multiplex PCR reads into MiXCR, producing one record per CDR3 protein. The table records some 76,000 distinct CDR3 sequences, roughly nine tenths of them present only once. Sequenced sample: CD8+ T cells from PBMCs. All receptors come from a human donor with multiple sclerosis.

There are a few counts of this clonotype. The V and J genes are TRBV2 and TRBJ2-7; perhaps TRBD2 as D (5 bases). This CDR3 has 15 residues. V lost 1 base to trimming and J lost 3 bases, with 13 bases between them. From germline, CDR1 is SNHLY and CDR2 FYNNEI. CDR3: CASSEETGSVYEQYF. CDR3 sequence (DNA): TGTGCCAGCAGTGAAGAGACGGGATCCGTCTACGAGCAGTACTTC. The full variable domain, rest sourced from reference TRBV2 and TRBJ2-7, is EPEVTQTPSHQVTQMGQEVILRCVPISNHLYFYWYRQILGQKVEFLVSFYNNEISEKSEIFDDQFSVERPDGSNFTLKIRSTKLEDSAMYFCASSEETGSVYEQYFGPGTRLTVT.

The rearrangement joins TRBV7-8 to TRBJ2-7, with D possibly matching TRBD2 (5 bases). The CDR3 runs to 16 residues. The germline gives CDR1 SGHVS, CDR2 FQNEAQ. V lost 0 bases to trimming and J lost 0 bases, with 12 bases between them. CDR3 coding DNA: TGTGCCAGCAGCTTAGCGGCCCTAGCCGACTCCTACGAGCAGTACTTC. It codes for CASSLAALADSYEQYF. Supplemented by reference TRBV7-8 and TRBJ2-7, the full variable domain reads GAGVSQSPRYKVAKRGQDVALRCDPISGHVSLFWYQQALGQGPEFLTYFQNEAQLDKSGLPSDRFFAERPEGSVSTLKIQRTQQEDSAVYLCASSLAALADSYEQYFGPGTRLTVT.

The chain carries TRBV5-4 and TRBJ2-2; D not resolved. This CDR3 has 13 residues. Germline CDR1 SGHNT, CDR2 YYREEE (reference sequence). The V end lost 4 bases, the J end lost 1 base, and 5 bases lay between the germline ends. CDR3 coding DNA: TGTGCCAGCAGCCCCAGGAACACCGGGGAGCTGTTTTTT. The encoded protein is CASSPRNTGELFF.

This clonotype was seen a single time. This chain links TRBV14 with TRBJ2-5; TRBD2 agrees at 7 bases. CDR1 and CDR2 (germline): SGHDN, FVKESK. Trimming at V came to 2 bases and at J to 2 bases, leaving 5 bases not matched to a gene. The CDR3 covers 15 residues. The CDR3 region has the DNA TGTGCCAGCAGCCAAATACTAGCGCCTCAAGAGACCCAGTACTTC. Encoded protein: CASSQILAPQETQYF.

The chain combines TRBV20-1 with TRBJ2-7; 10 nucleotides match TRBD2. The CDR3 spans 15 residues. V was pared by 0 bases and J by 3 bases, with 5 bases of the junction left unmatched. Germline loops: CDR1 DFQATT, CDR2 SNEGSKA (reference sequence). The CDR3 is CSARDPLAGNYEQYF. DNA of the CDR3: TGCAGTGCTAGAGATCCACTAGCGGGAAACTACGAGCAGTACTTC.

The chain recombines TRBV12-3 or TRBV12-4 with TRBJ2-1; D uncertain. This CDR3 is built from 12 residues. V was pared by 1 base and J by 5 bases, with 3 bases between. This CDR3 reads CASSLGHNEQFF. DNA for the CDR3: TGTGCCAGCAGTTTAGGGCACAATGAGCAGTTCTTC.

The chain uses TRBV2 and TRBJ2-3; 9 bases fit TRBD2. V trimming: 5 bases; J trimming: 2 bases; junction bases outside the gene matches: 5. The CDR3 runs to 15 residues. Germline CDR1 SNHLY, CDR2 FYNNEI. In nucleotides, the CDR3 is TGTGCCAGCAGTCTGAGACTAGCGGCCACAGATACGCAGTATTTT. As protein: CASSLRLAATDTQYF.

The chain couples TRBV12-3 or TRBV12-4 to TRBJ2-7, with 7 bases identical to TRBD2. The CDR3 consists of 15 residues. J was trimmed by 5 bases and V by 7 bases; bases with no gene match: 14. CDR3 nucleotides: TGTGCCAGCAATTCCCCCCTCTCCCGGGGGGACGAGCAGTACTTC. It specifies CASNSPLSRGDEQYF.

J is TRBJ2-3 and V is TRBV11-2, with D unresolved. Per germline, CDR1 SGHAT and CDR2 FQNNGV. Trimming removed 4 bases from V and 4 bases from J, with 12 bases in between. CDR3 length equals 14 residues. This CDR3 is CASSYPPASDTQYF. The CDR3 nucleotides are TGTGCCAGCAGCTATCCCCCTGCCTCAGATACGCAGTATTTT.

This chain uses TRBV5-5 with TRBJ2-5; D might be TRBD2 (5 bases). Germline CDR1 is SGHKS and CDR2 is YYEKEE (reference sequence). The CDR3 length is 13 residues. The V and J ends lost 4 bases and 2 bases respectively, with 9 bases between them. The CDR3 nucleotides read TGTGCCAGCAGCAATAGCGAGCAAGAGACCCAGTACTTC. This gives the protein CASSNSEQETQYF.

V gene TRBV5-6 combines with J gene TRBJ2-7; a weak D match, TRBD2 (5 bases). V lost 4 bases to trimming and J lost 1 base, with 12 bases between them. Germline CDR1 reads SGHDT; CDR2 reads YYEEEE. CDR3 length equals 14 residues. The CDR3 region is CASSAEAVSYEQYF. CDR3 nucleotides: TGTGCCAGCAGCGCGGAGGCGGTTTCCTACGAGCAGTACTTC.

CDR3 in amino acids: CASSLNRGREAFF. CDR3 nucleotides: TGTGCCAGCAGCTTAAACAGAGGTCGAGAAGCTTTCTTT. This sequence joins TRBV7-9 and TRBJ1-1; D remains ambiguous. Per germline, CDR1 SEHNR and CDR2 FQNEAQ (reference sequence). V was trimmed by 2 bases and J by 8 bases, leaving 12 bases between them. CDR3 size: 13 residues. The full variable domain, with the rest looked up from reference TRBV7-9 and TRBJ1-1, is DTGVSQNPRHKITKRGQNVTFRCDPISEHNRLYWYRQTLGQGPEFLTYFQNEAQLEKSRLLSDRFSAERPKGSFSTLEIQRTEQGDSAMYLCASSLNRGREAFFGQGTRLTVV.

In this sample, this clonotype turned up once. This chain uses TRBV3-1 with TRBJ2-4; 8 nucleotides line up with TRBD1. In germline, CDR1 is LGHDT, CDR2 YNNKEL (reference sequence). The CDR3 loop spans 17 amino acids. Trimming took 4 bases from V and 0 from J; bases not matched to a gene: 8. For the CDR3, the DNA is TGTGCCAGCAGCCTACCAGGGACAGGAGTAGCCAAAAACATTCAGTACTTC. It yields the protein CASSLPGTGVAKNIQYF. Full variable domain (outside the CDR3, taken from reference TRBV3-1 and TRBJ2-4): DTAVSQTPKYLVTQMGNDKSIKCEQNLGHDTMYWYKQDSKKFLKIMFSYNNKELIINETVPNRFSPKSPDKAHLNLHINSLELGDSAVYFCASSLPGTGVAKNIQYFGAGTRLSVL.

This rearrangement joins TRBV9 to TRBJ2-1; D not certain. V gave up 4 bases and J gave up 3 bases, with 11 bases separating them. Germline assignment: CDR1 SGDLS and CDR2 YYNGEE. The CDR3 sequence is 14 residues long. In DNA form, the CDR3 reads TGTGCCAGCAGCCCGCTCCTCATCTACAATGAGCAGTTCTTC. Protein sequence: CASSPLLIYNEQFF.

The chain employs TRBV2 and TRBJ2-2; 8 bases align to TRBD1. This CDR3 spans 16 amino acids. J was trimmed by 4 bases and V by 2 bases; bases with no gene match: 6. CDR1 is SNHLY and CDR2 is FYNNEI in the germline V gene. The CDR3, as DNA: TGTGCCAGCAGTGAAACGGGACAGGATTTCACCGGGGAGCTGTTTTTT. Amino acid sequence: CASSETGQDFTGELFF. The full variable domain, completed using reference TRBV2 and TRBJ2-2, is EPEVTQTPSHQVTQMGQEVILRCVPISNHLYFYWYRQILGQKVEFLVSFYNNEISEKSEIFDDQFSVERPDGSNFTLKIRSTKLEDSAMYFCASSETGQDFTGELFFGEGSRLTVL.

The V and J genes are TRBV7-2 and TRBJ1-4; D not certain. This CDR3 region has 14 residues. CDR1 is SGHTA and CDR2 is FQGNSA in the germline V gene. Trimming shortened V by 0 bases and J by 7 bases, and 9 bases separated the two germline ends. DNA for the CDR3: TGTGCCAGCAGCTTAGCAGCGGCGGGTGAAAAACTGTTTTTT. Amino acids: CASSLAAAGEKLFF.

Remarks on this clonotype: This may stem from a read error, because a much larger clone lies one nucleotide away. The chain employs TRBV20-1 and TRBJ2-7; TRBD2 might be the D (6 bases). There are 12 residues in the CDR3. CDR1 is DFQATT and CDR2 is SNEGSKA in the germline V gene (reference sequence). CDR3 region: CSVPQRLRERYF. In DNA form, the CDR3 reads TGCAGTGTCCCCCAACGCCTTCGGGAGCGGTACTTC.

This chain uses TRBV29-1 with TRBJ2-7, with D perhaps matching TRBD1 (5 bases). V shed 0 bases and J shed 7 bases, with 10 bases lying between them. From germline, CDR1 is SQVTM and CDR2 ANQGSEA. CDR3 size: 12 residues. This CDR3 reads CSVEDARVEQYF. The DNA of the CDR3 is TGCAGCGTTGAAGATGCCAGGGTAGAGCAGTACTTC.

The chain couples TRBV10-2 to TRBJ1-4; D may be TRBD1 (5 bases). The CDR3 runs 14 residues. CDR1 and CDR2 from the germline V gene are WSHSY and SAAADI. The V gene lost 2 bases and the J gene lost 8 bases, with 12 bases spanning the gap. CDR3 nucleotide sequence: TGCGCCAGCAGTGAGGGAGGGACTGCCGAAAAACTGTTTTTT. Translating gives CASSEGGTAEKLFF.

Written as DNA, the CDR3 is TGTGCCAGCAGCCCAAGTCTAGCGGACAATGAGCAGTTCTTC. Residues: CASSPSLADNEQFF. This chain connects TRBV3-1 to TRBJ2-1; 7 bases agree with TRBD2. This CDR3 spans 14 amino acids. Germline loops: CDR1 LGHDT, CDR2 YNNKEL (reference sequence). The V and J ends lost 4 bases and 5 bases, in that order; junction bases with no gene match: 5.